The entry below describes one TCR beta chain. Which cohort a participant joined came from the clinical history participants gave. Recovered Cohort 3 donors showed two negative PCRs, clearance, or symptom resolution. The data stem from a study of blood T cell repertoires in COVID-19. Overall study context: From the United States, Italy and Spain came samples of acute and convalescent COVID-19. Sources were T cells, B-cell-depleted T cells, or PBMCs; the material itself was cDNA or gDNA.

Clones were read by immunoSEQ multiplex PCR, and TCRdb kept only the in-frame ones, dropping some. The sample lists under 350,000 clones, roughly nine tenths occurring once. This CDR3 comprises 14 residues. V lost 6 bases and J lost 4; bases outside the gene matches: 9. The germline V gene has CDR1 MNHEY and CDR2 SVGAGI. The rearrangement uses TRBV6-5 and TRBJ2-7, with TRBD2 matching 7 bases. This clonotype was obtained from a woman aged 55-75 years who had recovered from COVID-19. The sample comprised PBMCs or T cells enriched from blood (not recorded which). As DNA, the CDR3 is TGTGCCAGCAGGCCTGGCGGGAGTACGTACGAGCAGTACTTC. Translated, it gives CASRPGGSTYEQYF.